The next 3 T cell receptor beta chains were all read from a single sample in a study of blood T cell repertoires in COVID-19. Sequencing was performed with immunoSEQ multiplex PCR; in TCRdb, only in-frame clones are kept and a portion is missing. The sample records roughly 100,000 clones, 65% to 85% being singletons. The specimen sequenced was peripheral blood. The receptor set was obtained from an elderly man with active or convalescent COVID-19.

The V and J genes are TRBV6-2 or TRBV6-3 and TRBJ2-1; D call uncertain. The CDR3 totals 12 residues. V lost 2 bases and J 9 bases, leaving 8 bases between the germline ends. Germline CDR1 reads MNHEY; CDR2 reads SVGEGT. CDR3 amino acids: CASSYTLGEQFF. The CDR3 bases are TGTGCCAGCAGTTACACCCTAGGTGAGCAGTTCTTC.

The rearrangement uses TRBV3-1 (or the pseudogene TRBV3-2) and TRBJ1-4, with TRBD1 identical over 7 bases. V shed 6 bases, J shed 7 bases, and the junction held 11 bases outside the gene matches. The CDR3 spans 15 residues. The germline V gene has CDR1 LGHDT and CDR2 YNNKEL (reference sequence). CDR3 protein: CASSPSATGSEKLFF. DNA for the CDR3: TGTGCCAGCAGTCCCTCCGCGACAGGGAGTGAAAAACTGTTTTTT.

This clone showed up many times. The CDR3 protein is CASSHARDRGYSYEQYF. CDR3 DNA sequence: TGTGCCAGCAGCCACGCCCGGGACAGGGGATACTCCTACGAGCAGTACTTC. The chain is built from TRBV3-1 (or the pseudogene TRBV3-2) and TRBJ2-7; 10 nucleotides agree with TRBD1. Germline V gives CDR1 LGHDT, CDR2 YNNKEL (reference sequence). V was clipped by 3 bases and J by 0 bases; unmatched bases: 8. This CDR3 has 17 residues.